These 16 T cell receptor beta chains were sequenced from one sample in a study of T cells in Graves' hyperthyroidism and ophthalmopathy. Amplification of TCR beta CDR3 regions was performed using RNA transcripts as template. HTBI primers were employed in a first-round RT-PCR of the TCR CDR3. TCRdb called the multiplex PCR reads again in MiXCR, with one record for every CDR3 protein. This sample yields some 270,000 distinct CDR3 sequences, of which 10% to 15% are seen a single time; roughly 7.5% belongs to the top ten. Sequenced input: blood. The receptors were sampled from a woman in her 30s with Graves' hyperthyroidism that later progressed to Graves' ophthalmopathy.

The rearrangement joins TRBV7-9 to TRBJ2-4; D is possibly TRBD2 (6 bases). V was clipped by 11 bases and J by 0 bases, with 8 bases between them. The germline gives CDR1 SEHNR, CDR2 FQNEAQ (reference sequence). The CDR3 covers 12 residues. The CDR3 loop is CAAGPAKNIQYF. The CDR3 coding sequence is TGTGCCGCGGGACCAGCCAAAAACATTCAGTACTTC.

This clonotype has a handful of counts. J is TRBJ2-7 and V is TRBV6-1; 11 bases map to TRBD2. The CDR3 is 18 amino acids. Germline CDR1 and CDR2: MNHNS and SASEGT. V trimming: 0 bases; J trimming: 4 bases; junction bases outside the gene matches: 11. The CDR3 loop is CASSEALRWLAGGYEQYF. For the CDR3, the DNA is TGTGCCAGCAGTGAAGCGCTTCGTTGGCTAGCGGGAGGATACGAGCAGTACTTC.

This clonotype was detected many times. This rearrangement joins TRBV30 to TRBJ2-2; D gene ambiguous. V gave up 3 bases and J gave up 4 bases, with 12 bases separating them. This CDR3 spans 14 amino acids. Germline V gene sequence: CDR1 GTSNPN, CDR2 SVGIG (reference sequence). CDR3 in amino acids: CAWRGILGTGELFF. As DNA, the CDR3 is TGTGCCTGGAGGGGAATCCTGGGCACCGGGGAGCTGTTTTTT.

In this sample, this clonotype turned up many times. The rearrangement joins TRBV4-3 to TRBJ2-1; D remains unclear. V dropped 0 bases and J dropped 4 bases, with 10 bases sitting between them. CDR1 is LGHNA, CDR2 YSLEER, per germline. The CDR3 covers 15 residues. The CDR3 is CASSQDGNRYNEQFF. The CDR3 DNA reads TGCGCCAGCAGCCAAGATGGTAACAGATACAATGAGCAGTTCTTC.

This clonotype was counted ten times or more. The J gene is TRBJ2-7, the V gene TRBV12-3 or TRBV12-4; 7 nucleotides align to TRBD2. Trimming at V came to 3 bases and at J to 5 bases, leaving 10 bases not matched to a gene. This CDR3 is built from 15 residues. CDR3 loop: CASSFGGGPRDEQYF. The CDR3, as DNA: TGTGCCAGCAGTTTTGGGGGAGGGCCAAGGGACGAGCAGTACTTC.

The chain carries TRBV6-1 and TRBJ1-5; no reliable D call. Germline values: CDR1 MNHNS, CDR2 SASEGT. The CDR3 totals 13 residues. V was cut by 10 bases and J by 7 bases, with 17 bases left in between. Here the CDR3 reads CATKKSSGQPQHF. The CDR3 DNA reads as TGTGCCACCAAAAAGTCCTCGGGGCAGCCCCAGCATTTT.

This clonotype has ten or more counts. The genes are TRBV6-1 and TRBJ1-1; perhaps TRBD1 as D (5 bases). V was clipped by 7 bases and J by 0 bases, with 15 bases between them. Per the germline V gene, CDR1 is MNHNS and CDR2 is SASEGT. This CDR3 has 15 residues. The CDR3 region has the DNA TGTGCCAGCAACGACGGGCCAGGGTTGAACACTGAAGCTTTCTTT. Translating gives CASNDGPGLNTEAFF.

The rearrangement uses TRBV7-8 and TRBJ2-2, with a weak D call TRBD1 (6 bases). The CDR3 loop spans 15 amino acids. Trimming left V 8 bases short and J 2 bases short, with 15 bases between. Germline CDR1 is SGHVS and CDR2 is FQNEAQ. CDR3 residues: CASPEKDSNTGELFF. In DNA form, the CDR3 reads TGTGCCAGCCCCGAGAAGGACAGTAACACCGGGGAGCTGTTTTTT.

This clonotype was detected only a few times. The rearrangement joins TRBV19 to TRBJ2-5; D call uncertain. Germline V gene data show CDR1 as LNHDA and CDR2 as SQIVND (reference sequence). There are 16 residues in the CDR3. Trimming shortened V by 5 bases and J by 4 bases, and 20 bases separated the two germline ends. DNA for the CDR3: TGTGCCAGTAGTGTCGACTTCTTTAGCTGGGGAGAGACCCAGTACTTC. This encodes CASSVDFFSWGETQYF.

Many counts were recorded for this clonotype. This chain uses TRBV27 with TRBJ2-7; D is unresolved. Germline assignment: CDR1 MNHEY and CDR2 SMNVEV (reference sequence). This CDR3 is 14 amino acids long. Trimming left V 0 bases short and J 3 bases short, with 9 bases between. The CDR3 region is CASSLSRGGYEQYF. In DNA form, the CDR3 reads TGTGCCAGCAGTTTATCACGCGGCGGCTACGAGCAGTACTTC.

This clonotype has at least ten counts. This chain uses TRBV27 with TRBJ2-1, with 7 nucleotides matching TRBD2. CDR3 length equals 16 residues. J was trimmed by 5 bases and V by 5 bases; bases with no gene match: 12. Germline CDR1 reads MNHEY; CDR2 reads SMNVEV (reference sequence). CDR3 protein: CASSPTPAGSNNEQFF. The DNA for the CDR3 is TGTGCCAGCAGTCCCACCCCAGCGGGATCTAACAATGAGCAGTTCTTC.

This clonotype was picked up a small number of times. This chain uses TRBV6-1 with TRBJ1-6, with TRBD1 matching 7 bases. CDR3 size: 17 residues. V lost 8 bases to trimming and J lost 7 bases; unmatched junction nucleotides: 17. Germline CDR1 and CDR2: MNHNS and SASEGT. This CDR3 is CASHPAGQAAVNSPLHF. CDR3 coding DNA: TGTGCCAGCCACCCGGCCGGACAGGCCGCAGTCAATTCACCCCTCCACTTT.

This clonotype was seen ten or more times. This chain's CDR3 is CATSRATDTQYF. The CDR3 coding sequence is TGTGCCACCTCTAGGGCGACAGATACGCAGTATTTT. The V call is TRBV24-1, the J call TRBJ2-3, with D unresolved. V shed 9 bases and J shed 3 bases, with 9 bases lying between them. Germline CDR1 reads KGHDR; CDR2 reads SFDVKD. The CDR3 runs 12 residues.

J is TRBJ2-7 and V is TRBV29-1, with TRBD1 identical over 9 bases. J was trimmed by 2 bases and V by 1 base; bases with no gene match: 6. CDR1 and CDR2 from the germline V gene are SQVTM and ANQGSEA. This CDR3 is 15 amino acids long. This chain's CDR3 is CSVEAGQGPTYEQYF. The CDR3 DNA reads TGCAGCGTTGAAGCCGGACAGGGGCCTACCTACGAGCAGTACTTC.

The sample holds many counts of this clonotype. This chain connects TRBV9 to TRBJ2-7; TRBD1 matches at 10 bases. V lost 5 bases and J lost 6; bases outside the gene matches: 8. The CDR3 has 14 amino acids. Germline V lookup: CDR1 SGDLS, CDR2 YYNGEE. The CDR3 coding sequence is TGTGCCAGCAGTACGCCGGGACAGGGGTCCGAGCAGTACTTC. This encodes CASSTPGQGSEQYF.

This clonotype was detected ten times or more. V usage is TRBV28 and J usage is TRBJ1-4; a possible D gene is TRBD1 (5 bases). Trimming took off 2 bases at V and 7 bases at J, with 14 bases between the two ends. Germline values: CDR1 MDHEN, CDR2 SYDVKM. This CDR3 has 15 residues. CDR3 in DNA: TGTGCCAGCAGTTTAGGCCTCACGGGGGGTGAAAAACTGTTTTTT. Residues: CASSLGLTGGEKLFF.